These 28 T cell receptor beta chains came from one sample sequenced in a study of radiotherapy plus CTLA-4 blockade in lung cancer. Here immunoSEQ multiplex PCR was the method, and the copy in TCRdb shows in-frame clones only, minus some. Here the sample spans about 28,000 clones, approximately 78% being singletons. The sample here was peripheral blood, taken from a patient treated with radiotherapy plus ipilimumab. The receptors come from a human donor with non-small cell lung cancer who had stable disease on radiotherapy plus ipilimumab.

The rearrangement uses TRBV7-2 and TRBJ2-5; 7 bases are a match to TRBD1. The CDR3 contains 13 residues. Germline V lookup: CDR1 SGHTA, CDR2 FQGNSA. With V trimmed by 5 bases and J by 5 bases, 5 bases remained unmatched. CDR3 in DNA: TGTGCCAGCAGCCAGAGCAGGGGGGAGACCCAGTACTTC. Translation: CASSQSRGETQYF.

The V and J genes are TRBV21-1 and TRBJ1-4; TRBD1, the table's D call, lacks a check against the DNA. TRBV21-1 is a pseudogene segment. CDR3 length: 17 amino acids. The CDR3: CASSKGHRTSTNEKLFF. Written as DNA, the CDR3 is TGTGCCAGCAGCAAAGGGCACCGGACATCAACTAATGAAAAACTGTTTTTT.

V usage is TRBV28 and J usage is TRBJ2-3; TRBD1 agrees at 9 bases. This CDR3 is 15 amino acids long. After removal of 6 bases from V and 1 base from J, the junction contained 5 bases not matched to a gene. Germline CDR1 MDHEN, CDR2 SYDVKM. In DNA form, the CDR3 reads TGTGCCAGCAGCCTTCGACAGGGGGGCACAGATACGCAGTATTTT. Protein product: CASSLRQGGTDTQYF.

The chain has TRBV9 and TRBJ1-3; D unresolved. The CDR3 has 15 amino acids. Germline values: CDR1 SGDLS, CDR2 YYNGEE. Trimming took off 0 bases at V and 4 bases at J, with 11 bases between the two ends. CDR3 sequence reads: CASSVEPGSGNTIYF. The CDR3 DNA reads as TGTGCCAGCAGCGTAGAGCCGGGCAGCGGAAACACCATATATTTT.

The chain links TRBV30 to TRBJ2-1; D is uncertain. Germline V gene lookup returns CDR1 GTSNPN and CDR2 SVGIG (reference sequence). This CDR3 contains 13 residues. Trimming took off 0 bases at V and 15 bases at J, with 18 bases between the two ends. CDR3 nucleotides: TGTGCCTGGAGTGTAGAGGCCTGGGCATCACGGTTCTTC. It is translated as CAWSVEAWASRFF.

The chain has TRBV29-1 and TRBJ1-1; a weak D match, TRBD1 (5 bases). The CDR3 spans 12 residues. Between the trimmed V and J ends, which lost 4 bases and 4 bases, there was a span of 10 bases. From germline, CDR1 is SQVTM and CDR2 ANQGSEA. CDR3 amino acids: CSVVRGTTEAFF. The CDR3 nucleotides are TGCAGCGTTGTTCGGGGCACCACTGAAGCTTTCTTT.

A single count supports this clone. The chain carries TRBV4-2 and TRBJ2-2; TRBD2 matches at 9 bases. CDR3 length: 16 amino acids. The junction had 2 bases not matched to a gene; V was cut back by 0 bases and J by 3 bases. Germline V gene data show CDR1 as LGHNA and CDR2 as YNFKEQ. The CDR3: CASSQDQRGDTGELFF. The CDR3 DNA is TGTGCCAGCAGCCAAGACCAGCGGGGGGACACCGGGGAGCTGTTTTTT.

This clone was found a few times. The chain carries TRBV6-5 and TRBJ1-1; D gene uncertain. V dropped 8 bases and J dropped 6 bases, with 13 bases sitting between them. In germline, CDR1 is MNHEY, CDR2 SVGAGI. CDR3 length: 12 residues. Here the CDR3 reads CASLNSYSEAFF. The CDR3 bases are TGTGCCAGCTTAAACAGCTACTCTGAAGCTTTCTTT.

The V gene is TRBV5-1, the J gene TRBJ2-3; a weak D match, TRBD1 (6 bases). The ends were cut back, 1 base at V and 5 bases at J, with 11 bases in the middle. The V gene's germline CDR1 is SGHRS and CDR2 YFSETQ. The CDR3 totals 14 residues. CDR3 in DNA: TGCGCCAGCAGCTTGTCCGGGACACTAGATACGCAGTATTTT. This codes for CASSLSGTLDTQYF.

The chain employs TRBV5-6 and TRBJ2-1; D is possibly TRBD1 or TRBD2 (5 bases each). V shed 0 bases and J shed 13 bases, with 17 bases lying between them. CDR1 SGHDT and CDR2 YYEEEE come from the germline V gene. This CDR3 is built from 14 residues. CDR3: CASSLVGTPQDQFF. For the CDR3, the DNA is TGTGCCAGCAGCTTGGTCGGGACGCCCCAGGACCAGTTCTTC.

The chain joins TRBV10-2 to TRBJ2-2; maybe TRBD2 (5 bases). The CDR3 is 16 residues long. Per germline, CDR1 WSHSY and CDR2 SAAADI. V lost 11 bases and J 0 bases, leaving 19 bases between the germline ends. In DNA form, the CDR3 reads TGCGCCGGCCGGGTTGAAGGACTGCCGAACACCGGGGAGCTGTTTTTT. Amino acids: CAGRVEGLPNTGELFF.

This chain joins TRBV28 and TRBJ1-2; 8 positions agree with TRBD1. V gave up 7 bases and J gave up 4 bases; unmatched junction bases: 14. This CDR3 spans 16 amino acids. CDR1 is MDHEN, CDR2 SYDVKM, per germline. CDR3 nucleotide sequence: TGTGCCAGCAACGCACTAGGTGGGACAGGCGTCTATGGCTACACCTTC. Protein: CASNALGGTGVYGYTF.

The V gene is TRBV5-4, the J gene TRBJ2-5; D perhaps matches TRBD2 (7 bases). The CDR3 is made up of 16 amino acids. The germline gives CDR1 SGHNT, CDR2 YYREEE (reference sequence). Trimming left V 5 bases short and J 2 bases short, with 19 bases between. The CDR3 DNA sequence: TGTGCCAGCAGGTCCCAAGGGGGGGCGCGTCAAGAGACCCAGTACTTC. Translating gives CASRSQGGARQETQYF. The full variable domain, completed using reference TRBV5-4 and TRBJ2-5, is ETGVTQSPTHLIKTRGQQVTLRCSSQSGHNTVSWYQQALGQGPQFIFQYYREEENGRGNFPPRFSGLQFPNYSSELNVNALELDDSALYLCASRSQGGARQETQYFGPGTRLLVL.

This chain joins TRBV7-8 and TRBJ1-2, with D perhaps TRBD1 (6 bases). This CDR3 has 14 amino acids. Trimming pared 4 bases from V and 2 bases from J, leaving 11 bases between. The germline V gene has CDR1 SGHVS and CDR2 FQNEAQ. CDR3 sequence (DNA): TGTGCCAGCAGCTGGGTAACAGGGAACTATGGCTACACCTTC. It codes for CASSWVTGNYGYTF.

This clone was observed once. The chain carries TRBV10-2 and TRBJ1-1, with 8 bases that match TRBD1. Trimming took 2 bases from V and 0 from J; bases not matched to a gene: 5. This CDR3 region has 16 residues. The germline CDR1 and CDR2 sequences are WSHSY and SAAADI. For the CDR3, the DNA is TGCGCCAGCAGTGAGATTGGGACAGGCCTGAACACTGAAGCTTTCTTT. Its protein is CASSEIGTGLNTEAFF.

The CDR3 here is CASSQRQGSYEQYV. For the CDR3, the DNA is TGTGCCAGCAGTCAACGACAGGGCTCCTACGAGCAGTACGTC. This rearrangement joins TRBV6-1 to TRBJ2-7; the match to TRBD1 covers 7 bases. V was pared by 5 bases and J by 0 bases, with 4 bases of the junction left unmatched. The CDR3 runs 14 residues. Germline lookup yields CDR1 MNHNS and CDR2 SASEGT.

V and J are TRBV6-1 and TRBJ2-7; tentative D call: TRBD2 (6 bases). The CDR3 runs 16 residues. V lost 2 bases and J lost 5, with 19 bases in between. Germline V gene data show CDR1 as MNHNS and CDR2 as SASEGT. CDR3 sequence: CASSERPGDLPHEQYV. The CDR3 DNA reads TGTGCCAGCAGTGAACGGCCCGGGGACTTACCGCACGAGCAGTACGTC.

J is TRBJ1-1 and V is TRBV11-2; 8 nucleotides agree with TRBD1. The CDR3 runs 15 residues. V was pared by 2 bases and J by 5 bases, with 7 bases of the junction left unmatched. The germline V gene encodes CDR1 SGHAT and CDR2 FQNNGV. The CDR3 sequence is CASSLPPGGGTEAFF. CDR3 nucleotide sequence: TGTGCCAGCAGCTTACCTCCAGGGGGCGGAACTGAAGCTTTCTTT. Filled out from reference TRBV11-2 and TRBJ1-1, the complete variable domain reads EAGVAQSPRYKIIEKRQSVAFWCNPISGHATLYWYQQILGQGPKLLIQFQNNGVVDDSQLPKDRFSAERLKGVDSTLKIQPAKLEDSAVYLCASSLPPGGGTEAFFGQGTRLTVV.

This clone was detected only once. The V call is TRBV6-6, the J call TRBJ2-1, with TRBD1 matching over 8 bases. This CDR3 region has 15 residues. Germline CDR1 MNHNY, CDR2 SVGAGI (reference sequence). Unmatched junction bases numbered 7, after V lost 5 bases and J lost 4 bases. The CDR3 here is CASSMTGVSYNEQFF. The CDR3 DNA follows: TGTGCCAGCAGTATGACAGGGGTTAGTTACAATGAGCAGTTCTTC.

This clone has a single count. The chain recombines TRBV14 with TRBJ1-1, with D uncertain. Germline V CDR1 and CDR2: SGHDN, FVKESK. Trimming shortened V by 0 bases and J by 1 base, and 9 bases separated the two germline ends. There are 15 residues in the CDR3. For the CDR3, the DNA is TGTGCCAGCAGCCAAGATCGGCAGCAGAACACTGAAGCTTTCTTT. This encodes CASSQDRQQNTEAFF.

In its sample, this clone is medium-sized. The chain is built from TRBV9 and TRBJ2-3; D is unresolved. Germline loops: CDR1 SGDLS, CDR2 YYNGEE. The CDR3 sequence is 14 residues long. V was shortened by 0 bases and J by 2 bases, with 7 bases between the two germline ends. DNA of the CDR3: TGTGCCAGCAGCGTAGCGGGCAACACAGATACGCAGTATTTT. This gives the protein CASSVAGNTDTQYF.

This chain uses TRBV5-6 with TRBJ2-7; unclear D gene. Per the germline V gene, CDR1 is SGHDT and CDR2 is YYEEEE. V lost 4 bases, J lost 5 bases, and 19 bases lay in between. CDR3 length: 15 amino acids. CDR3 nucleotide sequence: TGTGCCAGCAGCCTACGCCTGGACCCGGACCACGAGCAGTACGTC. This codes for CASSLRLDPDHEQYV.

CDR3 sequence (DNA): TGTGCCACCAGCAGTGGGTTGGGCCCAGGGGACAATGAGCAGTTCTTC. This sequence encodes CATSSGLGPGDNEQFF. V usage is TRBV15 and J usage is TRBJ2-1; possibly TRBD1 for D (6 bases). Trimming shortened V by 3 bases and J by 5 bases, and 17 bases separated the two germline ends. Per germline, CDR1 LNHNV and CDR2 YYDKDF (reference sequence). The CDR3 runs to 16 residues.

The chain employs TRBV6-1 and TRBJ1-6; maybe TRBD1 (6 bases). The germline V gene has CDR1 MNHNS and CDR2 SASEGT. Trimming removed 4 bases from V and 0 bases from J, with 13 bases in between. This CDR3 region has 17 residues. The CDR3 spells CASSGVQGYSYNSPLHF. The CDR3 bases are TGTGCCAGCAGTGGCGTCCAGGGGTACTCCTATAATTCACCCCTCCACTTT.

This chain uses TRBV2 with TRBJ2-2, with TRBD2 matching 8 bases. V shed 7 bases, J shed 3 bases, and the junction held 13 bases outside the gene matches. Germline loops: CDR1 SNHLY, CDR2 FYNNEI. This CDR3 is 17 amino acids long. CDR3 in DNA: TGTGCCAGCACCCCCCCGGGGGGGGGATCCCACACCGGGGAGCTGTTTTTT. Protein product: CASTPPGGGSHTGELFF.

The chain recombines TRBV5-6 with TRBJ1-1; the D is unclear. Germline V lookup: CDR1 SGHDT, CDR2 YYEEEE. CDR3 length: 12 residues. Deletions cut 7 bases from V and 8 bases from J, with 15 bases between. The CDR3 DNA reads TGTGCCAGCTTCAGAGGCCTCGCCGAAGCTTTCTTT. Amino acids: CASFRGLAEAFF.

The V and J genes are TRBV28 and TRBJ2-5; D not certain. Per the germline V gene, CDR1 is MDHEN and CDR2 is SYDVKM. The CDR3 spans 16 residues. The V gene lost 6 bases and the J gene lost 3 bases, with 20 bases spanning the gap. The CDR3 DNA sequence: TGTGCCAGCAGAGACATTCGACTGGCGGAAAAAGAGACCCAGTACTTC. Encoded protein: CASRDIRLAEKETQYF.

This clone has a single count. V is TRBV13 and J is TRBJ2-1, with 11 positions matching TRBD2. Trimming took 1 base from V and 9 from J; bases not matched to a gene: 5. The CDR3 is made up of 15 amino acids. Per germline, CDR1 PRHDT and CDR2 FYEKMQ (reference sequence). CDR3 nucleotide sequence: TGTGCCAGCAGCTTAGTTAGCGGGGGGGCCTTTGAGCAGTTCTTC. Protein: CASSLVSGGAFEQFF.